This T cell receptor (beta chain) was retrieved from a study of blood T cell dynamics during melanoma immunotherapy. At the level of the study: Standard first-line treatment here was pembrolizumab or nivolumab plus ipilimumab in metastatic melanoma.

Study-wide points: Whether repertoire-driving clones were melanoma-specific could not be determined.

This CDR3 has 15 amino acids. Looked up from germline, CDR1 is SGHAT and CDR2 is FQNNGV. Trimming pared 3 bases from V and 1 base from J, leaving 12 bases between. The time point is: week 3, after first cycle of checkpoint inhibitor. Sampling occurred pretreatment (T0) and at week 3 (W3), after cycle one of checkpoint blockade. Profiling relied on immunoSEQ multiplex PCR, and the TCRdb table lists in-frame clones only, not all of them. The table shows 4,000 to 4,500 clones, with 60% to 85% occurring only once. Note on this clone: Its antigen is not identified.

The specimen was blood, collected from a patient treated with checkpoint blockade. J is TRBJ1-1 and V is TRBV11-2, with a weak D call TRBD1 (6 bases). The source is a human donor with melanoma. The CDR3 loop reads CASSLTQGRNTEAFF. As DNA, the CDR3 is TGTGCCAGCAGCTTGACTCAGGGGCGGAACACTGAAGCTTTCTTT. Combining the CDR3 with reference TRBV11-2 and TRBJ1-1 gives the whole variable domain EAGVAQSPRYKIIEKRQSVAFWCNPISGHATLYWYQQILGQGPKLLIQFQNNGVVDDSQLPKDRFSAERLKGVDSTLKIQPAKLEDSAVYLCASSLTQGRNTEAFFGQGTRLTVV.